This entry lists 26 T cell receptor beta chains sequenced from one sample in a study of T cells in tuberculosis. Generated by immunoSEQ multiplex PCR, the TCRdb table keeps only in-frame clones and is missing some. The data contain about 43,000 clones, about 95% of them singletons. The sample comprised PBMCs. These receptors all come from a donor between 10 and 29 years old with latent tuberculosis or without tuberculosis infection. Some clones in this sample may be carry-over from other donors' samples.

The J gene is TRBJ1-1, the V gene TRBV11-2; D gene uncertain. Trimming removed 7 bases at V and 0 bases at J, with 18 bases between. CDR3 length: 16 residues. CDR1 is SGHAT and CDR2 is FQNNGV in the germline V gene. The CDR3: CASNPGSGFMNTEAFF. The CDR3 region has the DNA TGTGCCAGCAACCCCGGGTCCGGATTCATGAACACTGAAGCTTTCTTT.

This sequence joins TRBV6-5 and TRBJ2-1, with 7 bases lining up with TRBD1. Germline V CDR1 and CDR2: MNHEY, SVGAGI. The CDR3 is made up of 14 amino acids. J gave up 3 bases and V 7 bases, and 6 bases lay outside the gene matches. DNA of the CDR3: TGTGCCAGCACCCGGACAGGCGTCTACAATGAGCAGTTCTTC. Residues: CASTRTGVYNEQFF.

This rearrangement joins TRBV12-5 to TRBJ1-3; a possible D gene is TRBD1 (5 bases). The CDR3 extends over 14 amino acids. V dropped 10 bases and J dropped 0 bases, with 13 bases sitting between them. Germline values: CDR1 LGHNT, CDR2 FRNRAP. CDR3 bases: TGTGCTAACAAGATCAGGGTCTCTGGAAACACCATATATTTT. It is translated as CANKIRVSGNTIYF.

V gene TRBV10-3 combines with J gene TRBJ1-5, with 7 bases lining up with TRBD1. The CDR3 sequence is 16 residues long. Trimming cost V 5 bases and J 0 bases; bases outside gene matches: 7. Germline CDR1 is ENHRY and CDR2 is SYGVKD. CDR3 sequence: CAISSIGTDSNQPQHF. DNA for the CDR3: TGTGCCATCAGTTCGATAGGGACAGATAGCAATCAGCCCCAGCATTTT.

This rearrangement joins TRBV6-5 to TRBJ1-5; D ambiguous. Germline-derived CDR1 and CDR2 are MNHEY and SVGAGI. The CDR3 loop spans 14 amino acids. The V gene lost 0 bases and the J gene lost 7 bases, with 10 bases spanning the gap. CDR3 sequence (DNA): TGTGCCAGCAGTTACTCGAGGGTGGGCCAGCCCCAGCATTTT. Its translation: CASSYSRVGQPQHF.

The rearrangement joins TRBV7-3 to TRBJ2-3; TRBD1 is a possible D gene (5 bases). Trimming removed 5 bases from V and 0 bases from J, with 12 bases in between. Germline V CDR1 and CDR2: SGHTA, FQGTGA. CDR3 length: 15 residues. The CDR3 spells CASSPWGRSTDTQYF. The DNA of the CDR3 is TGTGCCAGCAGCCCCTGGGGCCGGAGCACAGATACGCAGTATTTT.

The J gene is TRBJ1-2, the V gene TRBV5-1; TRBD1 matches at 7 bases. Germline V gene sequence: CDR1 SGHRS, CDR2 YFSETQ. V shed 6 bases and J 8 bases; nucleotides not matched to a gene: 10. The CDR3 has 13 residues. The chain's CDR3 is CASKADRAEGYTF. DNA for the CDR3: TGCGCCAGCAAAGCCGACAGGGCTGAAGGCTACACCTTC.

CDR3 DNA sequence: TGCGCCAGCAGCCTTGAGGGGCGGGAAACTGAAGCTTTCTTT. Its translation is CASSLEGRETEAFF. The chain has TRBV4-1 and TRBJ1-1, with D tentatively TRBD1 (5 bases). V shed 4 bases and J shed 5 bases, with 14 bases lying between them. CDR3 length equals 14 residues. Germline CDR1 and CDR2: MGHRA and YSYEKL.

This rearrangement joins TRBV4-1 to TRBJ1-2, with unresolved D. Deletions cut 3 bases from V and 4 bases from J, with 6 bases between. This CDR3 has 12 amino acids. Germline values: CDR1 MGHRA, CDR2 YSYEKL. The CDR3 spells CASSQDFYGYTF. DNA for the CDR3: TGCGCCAGCAGCCAGGACTTCTATGGCTACACCTTC.

This clone was seen a single time. This chain joins TRBV10-1 and TRBJ2-1, with D possibly matching TRBD1 (7 bases). Germline CDR1 WNHNN, CDR2 SYGVQD (reference sequence). Trimming removed 5 bases at V and 4 bases at J, with 15 bases between. CDR3 size: 15 residues. CDR3 protein: CASSLRQGGYNEQFF. The CDR3 DNA is TGCGCCAGCAGTTTAAGGCAGGGGGGTTACAATGAGCAGTTCTTC.

This sequence joins TRBV9 and TRBJ2-2; D gene uncertain. Trimming cost V 0 bases and J 5 bases, with 11 bases left between them. Germline values: CDR1 SGDLS, CDR2 YYNGEE. The CDR3 consists of 15 residues. This CDR3 is CASSVGGSPTGELFF. CDR3 DNA sequence: TGTGCCAGCAGCGTAGGCGGTAGTCCTACCGGGGAGCTGTTTTTT.

In the case of this clone: The junction shows a germline mismatch at one end, possibly a read error. V usage is TRBV29-1 and J usage is TRBJ2-7; 8 bases agree with TRBD1. Germline V gives CDR1 SQVTM, CDR2 ANQGSEA. CDR3 length: 12 residues. CDR3 loop: CSFGQGSNEQYF. In DNA form, the CDR3 reads TGCAGCTTCGGACAGGGCTCCAACGAGCAGTACTTC.

This sequence joins TRBV4-3 and TRBJ2-2; D is possibly TRBD1 (6 bases). Per germline, CDR1 LGHNA and CDR2 YSLEER. There are 17 residues in the CDR3. V dropped 0 bases and J dropped 8 bases, with 19 bases sitting between them. The CDR3 nucleotides are TGCGCCAGCAGCCAAGATTCATGGCAGGGACAAGCGGGGGAGCTGTTTTTT. It is translated as CASSQDSWQGQAGELFF.

This chain connects TRBV21-1 to TRBJ2-7; the table gives TRBD1 as D, unverified against the DNA. TRBV21-1 is reported as a pseudogene. CDR3 length: 15 amino acids. Written as DNA, the CDR3 is TGTGCCAGCAGCAAAACAGGGGTAGCCTCCTACGAGCAGTACTTC. It is translated as CASSKTGVASYEQYF.

This chain uses TRBV18 with TRBJ1-2; 8 bases are shared with TRBD1. The trim removed 4 bases at V and 1 base at J, leaving 2 bases unmatched. This CDR3 has 14 amino acids. Looked up from germline, CDR1 is KGHSH and CDR2 is LQKENI. In DNA form, the CDR3 reads TGTGCCAGCTCACAACAGGGGGGTAACTATGGCTACACCTTC. Amino acid sequence: CASSQQGGNYGYTF.

The rearrangement links TRBV10-3 to TRBJ1-5; 7 positions agree with TRBD1. CDR1 and CDR2 from the germline V gene are ENHRY and SYGVKD. Unmatched junction bases numbered 15, after V lost 10 bases and J lost 0 bases. This CDR3 comprises 17 residues. CDR3 coding DNA: TGTGCCACCAATCCCGCAGGGGGAGGCTATAGCAATCAGCCCCAGCATTTT. Residues: CATNPAGGGYSNQPQHF.

The chain carries TRBV5-1 and TRBJ2-7, with TRBD1 matching 9 bases. Trimming removed 0 bases from V and 0 bases from J; junction bases left unmatched: 10. Germline lookup yields CDR1 SGHRS and CDR2 YFSETQ. The CDR3 extends over 18 amino acids. CDR3 region: CASSLADRDRAPSYEQYF. CDR3 DNA sequence: TGCGCCAGCAGCTTGGCGGACCGGGACAGGGCCCCCTCCTACGAGCAGTACTTC. The full variable domain, completed using reference TRBV5-1 and TRBJ2-7, is KAGVTQTPRYLIKTRGQQVTLSCSPISGHRSVSWYQQTPGQGLQFLFEYFSETQRNKGNFPGRFSGRQFSNSRSEMNVSTLELGDSALYLCASSLADRDRAPSYEQYFGPGTRLTVT.

The V call is TRBV2, the J call TRBJ2-1; TRBD2 is a possible D gene (7 bases). This CDR3 region has 14 residues. V lost 10 bases to trimming and J lost 9 bases, with 22 bases between them. Germline CDR1 is SNHLY and CDR2 is FYNNEI. CDR3 in amino acids: CATHPGEGVGEQFF. The CDR3 nucleotides read TGTGCCACTCATCCAGGGGAGGGGGTTGGTGAGCAGTTCTTC. Supplemented by reference TRBV2 and TRBJ2-1, the full variable domain reads EPEVTQTPSHQVTQMGQEVILRCVPISNHLYFYWYRQILGQKVEFLVSFYNNEISEKSEIFDDQFSVERPDGSNFTLKIRSTKLEDSAMYFCATHPGEGVGEQFFGPGTRLTVL.

The CDR3 coding sequence is TGTGCCACCAGCAAGGTGACGGAGGGGAAACCCTACGAGCAGTACTTC. Translating it yields CATSKVTEGKPYEQYF. The chain employs TRBV15 and TRBJ2-7, with a weak D call TRBD2 (6 bases). Germline V gene sequence: CDR1 LNHNV, CDR2 YYDKDF (reference sequence). Trimming removed 4 bases at V and 2 bases at J, with 18 bases between. This CDR3 spans 16 amino acids.

This chain links TRBV6-5 with TRBJ1-1; TRBD1 matches 7 bases. The CDR3 runs 16 residues. Germline V gives CDR1 MNHEY, CDR2 SVGAGI. With V trimmed by 0 bases and J by 1 base, 5 bases remained unmatched. CDR3 amino acids: CASSYSRGRGNTEAFF. In DNA, the CDR3 is TGTGCCAGCAGTTACTCGAGGGGGCGCGGGAACACTGAAGCTTTCTTT.

The chain couples TRBV29-1 to TRBJ2-3; perhaps TRBD2 as D (6 bases). The V and J ends lost 2 bases and 4 bases respectively, with 10 bases between them. The CDR3 runs 13 residues. Germline loops: CDR1 SQVTM, CDR2 ANQGSEA. The DNA for the CDR3 is TGCAGCGTTGAAACCAGGGAGGCAGATACGCAGTATTTT. Its protein product is CSVETREADTQYF.

The chain uses TRBV7-8 and TRBJ2-7; 8 nucleotides align to TRBD2. Germline lookup yields CDR1 SGHVS and CDR2 FQNEAQ. With V trimmed by 1 base and J by 4 bases, 9 bases remained unmatched. The length of the CDR3 is 16 residues. CDR3 sequence (DNA): TGTGCCAGCAGCTTAGAGAAGCGGGAGAGACGGTACGAGCAGTACTTC. It is translated as CASSLEKRERRYEQYF.

V usage is TRBV9 and J usage is TRBJ1-2; D is perhaps TRBD1 (6 bases). Germline lookup yields CDR1 SGDLS and CDR2 YYNGEE. There are 14 residues in the CDR3. The ends were cut back, 4 bases at V and 6 bases at J, with 16 bases in the middle. CDR3 residues: CASSPNTGRDGYTF. For the CDR3, the DNA is TGTGCCAGCAGCCCTAATACAGGGAGAGATGGCTACACCTTC.

This clone was picked up one time. J is TRBJ2-1 and V is TRBV5-4; 7 bases align to TRBD1. CDR3 length: 14 residues. The V gene end was trimmed by 6 bases and the J gene end by 4 bases; junction bases not matched to a gene: 7. The germline CDR1 and CDR2 sequences are SGHNT and YYREEE (reference sequence). CDR3 nucleotides: TGTGCCAGCATTAGGGACAGAGGATACAATGAGCAGTTCTTC. Translated: CASIRDRGYNEQFF.

This clone was detected a few times. This chain uses TRBV30 with TRBJ1-1; 7 nucleotides match TRBD1. This CDR3 has 17 residues. Per the germline V gene, CDR1 is GTSNPN and CDR2 is SVGIG (reference sequence). The J segment lost 5 bases and the V segment lost 3 bases, leaving 18 bases of the junction unmatched. The chain's CDR3 is CAWSPYRFDRAGTEAFF. The CDR3 coding sequence is TGTGCCTGGAGCCCTTACCGGTTCGACAGGGCGGGTACTGAAGCTTTCTTT. The whole variable domain, remainder taken from reference TRBV30 and TRBJ1-1, is SQTIHQWPATLVQPVGSPLSLECTVEGTSNPNLYWYRQAAGRGLQLLFYSVGIGQISSEVPQNLSASRPQDRQFILSSKKLLLSDSGFYLCAWSPYRFDRAGTEAFFGQGTRLTVV.

This chain joins TRBV28 and TRBJ2-1; the match to TRBD2 covers 7 bases. The junction had 9 bases not matched to a gene; V was cut back by 8 bases and J by 2 bases. The germline V gene has CDR1 MDHEN and CDR2 SYDVKM. The CDR3 covers 15 residues. For the CDR3, the DNA is TGTGCCAGCGGACGACCGGGACTACCCTACAATGAGCAGTTCTTC. This sequence encodes CASGRPGLPYNEQFF.